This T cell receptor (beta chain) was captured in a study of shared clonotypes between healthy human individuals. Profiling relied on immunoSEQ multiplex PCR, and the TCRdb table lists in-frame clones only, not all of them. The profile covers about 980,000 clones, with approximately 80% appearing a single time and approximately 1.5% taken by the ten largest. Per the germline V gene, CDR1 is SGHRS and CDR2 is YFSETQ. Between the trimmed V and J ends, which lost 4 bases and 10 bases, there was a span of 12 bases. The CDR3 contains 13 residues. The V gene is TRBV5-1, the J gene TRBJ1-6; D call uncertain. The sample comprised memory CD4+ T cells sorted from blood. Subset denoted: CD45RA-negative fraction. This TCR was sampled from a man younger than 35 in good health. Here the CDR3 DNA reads TGCGCCAGCAGCATGACGGGAGAATCACCCCTCCACTTT. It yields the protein CASSMTGESPLHF. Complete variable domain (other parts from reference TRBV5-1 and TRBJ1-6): KAGVTQTPRYLIKTRGQQVTLSCSPISGHRSVSWYQQTPGQGLQFLFEYFSETQRNKGNFPGRFSGRQFSNSRSEMNVSTLELGDSALYLCASSMTGESPLHFGNGTRLTVT.